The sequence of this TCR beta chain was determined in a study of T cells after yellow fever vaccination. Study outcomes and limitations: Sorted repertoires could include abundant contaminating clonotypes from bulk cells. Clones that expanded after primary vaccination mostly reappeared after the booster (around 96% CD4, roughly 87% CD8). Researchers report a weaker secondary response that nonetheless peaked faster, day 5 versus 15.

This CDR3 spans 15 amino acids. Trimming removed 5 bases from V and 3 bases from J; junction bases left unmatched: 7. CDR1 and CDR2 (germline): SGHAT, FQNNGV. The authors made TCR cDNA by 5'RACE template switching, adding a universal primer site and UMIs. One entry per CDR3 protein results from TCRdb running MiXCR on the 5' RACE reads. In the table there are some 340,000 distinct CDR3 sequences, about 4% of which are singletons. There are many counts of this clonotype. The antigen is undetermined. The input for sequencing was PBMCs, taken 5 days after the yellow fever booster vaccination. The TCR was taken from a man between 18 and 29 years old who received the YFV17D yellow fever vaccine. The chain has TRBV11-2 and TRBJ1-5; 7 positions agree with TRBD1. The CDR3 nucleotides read TGTGCCAGCAGCGGACACAGGGGCTCCAATCAGCCCCAGCATTTT. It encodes CASSGHRGSNQPQHF.